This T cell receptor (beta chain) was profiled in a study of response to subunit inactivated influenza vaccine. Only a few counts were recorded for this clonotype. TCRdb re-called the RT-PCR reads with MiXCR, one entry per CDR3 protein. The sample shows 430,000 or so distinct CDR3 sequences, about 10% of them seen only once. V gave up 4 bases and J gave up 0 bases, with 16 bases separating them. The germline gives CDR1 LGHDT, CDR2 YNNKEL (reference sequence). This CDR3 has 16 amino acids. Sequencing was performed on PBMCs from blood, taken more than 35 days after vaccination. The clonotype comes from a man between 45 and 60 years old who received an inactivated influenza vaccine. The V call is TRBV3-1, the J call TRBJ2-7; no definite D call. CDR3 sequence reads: CASSPYPRDISYEQYF. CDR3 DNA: TGTGCCAGCAGCCCATACCCACGAGACATCTCCTACGAGCAGTACTTC.